This TCR beta chain was recorded in a study of T cell responses to AZD1222 COVID-19 vaccine. Findings and caveats of the study: Along spike, vaccine-associated CD4 TCRs were found throughout, with dominance at 160-218 and 743-854.

Points on this clone: The antigen is undetermined.

Deletions cut 4 bases from V and 5 bases from J, with 11 bases between. The CDR3 consists of 13 residues. From germline, CDR1 is SQVTM and CDR2 ANQGSEA. The data were produced by immunoSEQ multiplex PCR, yet TCRdb's version contains in-frame clones alone and is incomplete. The sample consists of some 180,000 clones, roughly 92% of them appearing once. Sequenced here: peripheral blood, sampled on day 0 of AZD1222 vaccination. This receptor was identified in an adult in good health. The chain joins TRBV29-1 to TRBJ2-2; possibly TRBD2 for D (6 bases). CDR3 coding DNA: TGCAGCGTTGCTGCCCGGGGGACCGGGGAGCTGTTTTTT. Its translation is CSVAARGTGELFF.